A single sample is the source of the 10 T cell receptor beta chains below, sequenced in a study of CD8+CD57+ T cells in acquired aplastic anemia. Genomic DNA, the template, was used for profiling of the TCR beta VDJ and CDR3. TCRdb ran MiXCR on the reads and lists one entry per CDR3 protein. The sample holds more than 45,000 distinct CDR3 sequences, 55% to 70% seen once. Only patients with CD8+CD57+ cell expansion on flow cytometry were chosen for sequencing. Material: sorted CD4+, CD8+, or CD8+CD57+ T cells (not recorded which) from PBMCs. The origin of the receptors is a human donor with aplastic anemia.

There are many counts of this clonotype. This chain joins TRBV4-1 and TRBJ1-4, with D possibly matching TRBD1 (6 bases). CDR3 length: 14 residues. Trimming took off 0 bases at V and 8 bases at J, with 10 bases between the two ends. Looked up from germline, CDR1 is MGHRA and CDR2 is YSYEKL. The CDR3 protein is CASSQDLRGEKLFF. The CDR3, as DNA: TGCGCCAGCAGCCAAGATTTAAGGGGGGAAAAACTGTTTTTT.

V usage is TRBV9 and J usage is TRBJ2-1, with TRBD1 as a possible D gene (6 bases). Germline V gene data show CDR1 as SGDLS and CDR2 as YYNGEE. V was pared by 3 bases and J by 2 bases, with 15 bases between. The CDR3 contains 16 residues. As DNA, the CDR3 is TGTGCCAGCAGCGATCAGGGACATCCGACCTACAATGAGCAGTTCTTC. This codes for CASSDQGHPTYNEQFF.

This clonotype has just a few counts. The chain uses TRBV10-1 and TRBJ2-7; no reliable D call. V was trimmed by 7 bases and J by 2 bases, leaving 9 bases between them. The germline gives CDR1 WNHNN, CDR2 SYGVQD (reference sequence). The length of the CDR3 is 12 residues. This CDR3 is CASMSGTYEQYV. CDR3 bases: TGCGCCAGCATGAGTGGCACCTACGAGCAGTACGTC.

This clonotype is classed as medium-sized (0.01 to 0.1%). The chain uses TRBV9 and TRBJ1-2; no definite D call. Germline V gene data show CDR1 as SGDLS and CDR2 as YYNGEE. The CDR3 runs to 10 residues. Trimming pared 4 bases from V and 11 bases from J, leaving 9 bases between. The DNA of the CDR3 is TGTGCCAGCAGCCCCAGGTTGTACACCTTC. Its translation is CASSPRLYTF.

This clonotype has ten or more counts. At one of its ends the junction is not consistent with the germline gene, which may arise from a read error. The rearrangement joins TRBV7-2 to TRBJ2-5; tentatively, D is TRBD2 (6 bases). This CDR3 has 15 residues. The germline gives CDR1 SGHTA, CDR2 FQGNSA. Written as DNA, the CDR3 is TGTGCCAGCAGCCCCTCCGAAATCGGGGACTTAACGTCTCGCTTC. Residues: CASSPSEIGDLTSRF.

This chain links TRBV7-2 with TRBJ2-7; tentative D call: TRBD2 (6 bases). V gave up 0 bases and J gave up 3 bases, with 15 bases separating them. The CDR3 consists of 16 residues. The germline V gene has CDR1 SGHTA and CDR2 FQGNSA. As DNA, the CDR3 is TGTGCCAGCAGCTTAGCGAGGCTAGCGTTCATCTACGAGCAGTACTTC. Translated: CASSLARLAFIYEQYF.

The table lists this clonotype with many counts. The rearrangement uses TRBV20-1 and TRBJ2-1, with D hard to call. This CDR3 contains 11 residues. The germline CDR1 and CDR2 sequences are DFQATT and SNEGSKA (reference sequence). Deletions cut 3 bases from V and 6 bases from J, with 6 bases between. The CDR3 DNA reads TGCAGTGCTAGTCGGTCCAATGAGCAGTTCTTC. Protein: CSASRSNEQFF.

The chain couples TRBV2 to TRBJ2-3; D uncertain. The V end was cut by 8 bases, the J end by 6 bases, with 9 bases between. The length of the CDR3 is 11 residues. Per the germline V gene, CDR1 is SNHLY and CDR2 is FYNNEI. The CDR3 loop is CASLLGDTQYF. CDR3 in DNA: TGTGCCAGCCTTCTCGGGGATACGCAGTATTTT. Filled out from reference TRBV2 and TRBJ2-3, the complete variable domain reads EPEVTQTPSHQVTQMGQEVILRCVPISNHLYFYWYRQILGQKVEFLVSFYNNEISEKSEIFDDQFSVERPDGSNFTLKIRSTKLEDSAMYFCASLLGDTQYFGPGTRLTVL.

The rearrangement joins TRBV19 to TRBJ2-1; D possibly corresponds to TRBD1 (5 bases). The CDR3 loop spans 14 amino acids. The V gene lost 4 bases and the J gene lost 8 bases, with 15 bases spanning the gap. Germline values: CDR1 LNHDA, CDR2 SQIVND (reference sequence). Here the CDR3 reads CASSTTGAGYEQFF. The CDR3 DNA is TGTGCCAGTAGTACCACAGGCGCAGGCTATGAGCAGTTCTTC.

For this clonotype: This may be a read error: a much more frequent sequence differs by one nucleotide. Here the CDR3 reads CASSFAGGTEAFF. In nucleotides, the CDR3 is TGTGCCAGCAGTTTTGCGGGGGGCACTGAAGCTTTCTTT. The genes are TRBV27 and TRBJ1-1; D might be TRBD1 (5 bases). The CDR3 length is 13 residues. V gave up 3 bases and J gave up 4 bases, with 9 bases separating them. Germline V gene sequence: CDR1 MNHEY, CDR2 SMNVEV (reference sequence).